Sequencing of this TCR beta chain was carried out in a study of blood T cell repertoires in COVID-19 (dated by TCRdb to about 2020). The study in broad terms: Samples from collaborators originated in the United States, Italy and Spain and spanned both the acute and convalescent phases of COVID-19. The material from the prospective study consisted of cDNA or gDNA derived from T cells, B-cell-depleted T cells, or PBMCs. Subjects who had been exposed to COVID-19, were actively infected with it, or had recovered from it provided the deeply sampled blood TCRbeta repertoires that made up the dataset. The repertoires were released in a freely available public database intended as a resource for research on the immune response to SARS-CoV-2. The samples were drawn from two sources: the first 160 participants of the ongoing ImmuneRACE study, and 1,254 subjects contributed by 6 global collaborators. Sample metadata almost always included a de-identified subject ID, COVID-19 status, age in years and sex. Where HLA class I and class II types were available, the types were taken from metadata supplied by the sample provider, not from assay-based typing. Beyond this particular receptor, the publication reports: How much clinical and demographic metadata was included differed by source and by participant, and the metadata was provided uncurated.

To note about this clone: This clone's antigen is unknown. Within one base of it there is no much larger clone, and no base qualities were kept.

At one collaborating source in Seattle, patients were enrolled during active infection and were followed longitudinally through the course of disease. Whole blood was collected in K2EDTA tubes by collaborating institutions according to the institutions' own protocols. Collaborator samples were shipped for TCRbeta analysis as frozen whole blood, isolated PBMCs, or DNA extracted from either sample type. Via the germline V gene, CDR1 is SGHRS and CDR2 YFSETQ. The CDR3 covers 13 residues, taking in both the cysteine and the phenylalanine. This entry keeps only the CDR3 DNA: 39 bases, framed from base 1. The V and J ends are trimmed by 1 base and 10 bases, leaving 12 bases between them. TCRbeta CDR3 regions were amplified from genomic DNA by means of the immunoSEQ Assay, a bias-controlled multiplex PCR. The published analysis was carried out like this. Nucleated cell counts per sample were estimated from amplification of reference gene primers within the assay. To quantify the absolute abundance of each unique TCRbeta CDR3 rearrangement, sequence reads were collapsed and filtered. For each sample, productive Simpson clonality was calculated as the square root of Simpson's diversity index over productive rearrangements. TCRdb limited this immuneACCESS table to in-frame rearrangements with V and J called. A share of clones is missing; checked studies link under half to unresolved V genes, and the rest is unexplained. V, J and clone size are those of that table, while D and trimming were read from the DNA. Here the sample has some 200,000 clones; around four fifths occur a single time. Together, the top ten hold 13% to 15% of the sample.

Specimen: peripheral blood. The V and J segments used are TRBV5-1 and TRBJ2-1, with a weak D call of TRBD1 (6 bases match). The clonotype was recovered from a woman in her seventies with COVID-19, enrolled during active disease. The CDR3 protein is CASSLNLGQEQFF. The DNA sequence is as follows: TGCGCCAGCAGCTTGAATTTGGGACAAGAGCAGTTCTTC.